The 27 T cell receptor beta chains reported below all come from one sample, sequenced in a study of T cells after yellow fever vaccination. TCRdb itself ran the 5' RACE reads through MiXCR, one entry per CDR3 protein. This table has under 500,000 distinct CDR3 sequences, roughly 20% appearing once. The specimen was PBMCs, collected before the yellow fever booster vaccination. These receptor sequences come from a man aged 18-30 years who received the YFV17D yellow fever vaccine.

The rearrangement joins TRBV20-1 to TRBJ2-5, with D tentatively TRBD1 (5 bases). Trimming removed 3 bases at V and 2 bases at J, with 10 bases between. From germline, CDR1 is DFQATT and CDR2 SNEGSKA (reference sequence). The CDR3 is 13 amino acids. In DNA form, the CDR3 reads TGCAGTGCTAGTGCCAGGGATCAAGAGACCCAGTACTTC. Protein product: CSASARDQETQYF.

The chain is built from TRBV30 and TRBJ1-2, with D maybe TRBD1 (6 bases). The germline CDR1 and CDR2 sequences are GTSNPN and SVGIG (reference sequence). V was shortened by 5 bases and J by 7 bases, with 17 bases between the two germline ends. The CDR3 is 13 amino acids. The CDR3 sequence is CAWEPLRGPGYTF. The DNA of the CDR3 is TGTGCCTGGGAGCCCCTCCGGGGGCCTGGCTACACCTTC.

V is TRBV7-3 and J is TRBJ2-5; 8 bases are a match to TRBD2. This CDR3 is built from 14 residues. Trimming cost V 5 bases and J 1 base; bases outside gene matches: 3. CDR1 SGHTA and CDR2 FQGTGA come from the germline V gene. CDR3 residues: CASSPREGQETQYF. The CDR3 DNA reads as TGTGCCAGCAGCCCTCGGGAGGGCCAAGAGACCCAGTACTTC.

A few counts support this clonotype. V gene TRBV4-1 combines with J gene TRBJ1-1, with unresolved D. V lost 0 bases and J 5 bases, leaving 16 bases between the germline ends. Germline V gives CDR1 MGHRA, CDR2 YSYEKL. The CDR3 extends over 16 amino acids. The CDR3 nucleotides are TGCGCCAGCAGCCAAGATCGAGAGGGCCGGTATACTGAAGCTTTCTTT. Translating gives CASSQDREGRYTEAFF.

The CDR3, as DNA: TGTGCCAGCAGCGGGGGCCTTCTGGGGCAGTTCTTC. Protein: CASSGGLLGQFF. V is TRBV7-9 and J is TRBJ2-1; weak D call: TRBD1 (6 bases). Germline CDR1 is SEHNR and CDR2 is FQNEAQ (reference sequence). This CDR3 region has 12 residues. Trimming removed 5 bases from V and 12 bases from J, with 14 bases in between. The variable domain in full, with the rest retrieved from reference TRBV7-9 and TRBJ2-1, is DTGVSQNPRHKITKRGQNVTFRCDPISEHNRLYWYRQTLGQGPEFLTYFQNEAQLEKSRLLSDRFSAERPKGSFSTLEIQRTEQGDSAMYLCASSGGLLGQFFGPGTRLTVL.

The table lists this clonotype with a few counts. Here the CDR3 DNA reads TGTGCCAGCAGTTACTCTGGGACAGCGATCGGAAACACCATATATTTT. Amino acids: CASSYSGTAIGNTIYF. The chain couples TRBV6-5 to TRBJ1-3, with 7 positions matching TRBD1. This CDR3 contains 16 residues. V lost 0 bases and J lost 4; bases outside the gene matches: 6. The V gene's germline CDR1 is MNHEY and CDR2 SVGAGI.

This clonotype appeared many times. The chain couples TRBV27 to TRBJ2-2; TRBD2 aligns across 8 bases. The CDR3 is 16 amino acids. Germline CDR1 is MNHEY and CDR2 is SMNVEV (reference sequence). J gave up 1 base and V 2 bases, and 3 bases lay outside the gene matches. DNA of the CDR3: TGTGCCAGCAGTTTAGCGGGGGGCTTGAACACCGGGGAGCTGTTTTTT. This gives the protein CASSLAGGLNTGELFF.

This clonotype occurred a few times. The gene calls are TRBV6-6 and TRBJ1-1; 8 bases match TRBD1. The germline V gene has CDR1 MNHNY and CDR2 SVGAGI (reference sequence). The trim removed 6 bases at V and 5 bases at J, leaving 14 bases unmatched. The CDR3 is made up of 16 amino acids. As DNA, the CDR3 is TGTGCCAGCAGCGAACTAATTACAGGGGGGAGAACTGAAGCTTTCTTT. It specifies CASSELITGGRTEAFF.

The chain links TRBV5-1 to TRBJ2-3; D is unresolved. Per germline, CDR1 SGHRS and CDR2 YFSETQ. V gave up 4 bases and J gave up 1 base, with 13 bases separating them. This CDR3 has 15 amino acids. This CDR3 reads CASSPMDVRTDTQYF. In nucleotides, the CDR3 is TGCGCCAGCAGCCCAATGGATGTTCGCACAGATACGCAGTATTTT.

This clonotype occurred a few times. The CDR3 DNA reads TGCAGTGCCACCCCCCCGGATCAGCCCCAGCATTTT. It encodes CSATPPDQPQHF. The rearrangement links TRBV20-1 to TRBJ1-5; D remains ambiguous. With 6 bases removed from V and 5 bases from J, the gap between germline ends came to 11 bases. Germline CDR1 and CDR2: DFQATT and SNEGSKA (reference sequence). The CDR3 extends over 12 amino acids.

This clonotype was seen once. One end of the junction does not line up with germline, which may come from a read error. The rearrangement links TRBV7-7 to TRBJ1-6; D uncertain. There are 16 residues in the CDR3. CDR1 is SSHAT and CDR2 is FNYEAQ in the germline V gene (reference sequence). For the CDR3, the DNA is TGTGCTAGCAACATTAGTGGAAAAAAGTCCTATTCACCCCTCCACTTT. Protein: CASNISGKKSYSPLHF.

This clonotype was seen a few times. The genes are TRBV7-9 and TRBJ2-3, with a tentative D call TRBD2 (5 bases). The length of the CDR3 is 14 residues. Germline lookup yields CDR1 SEHNR and CDR2 FQNEAQ (reference sequence). CDR3 DNA: TGTGCTACCTTTAGAGGGTTTGTCACAGATACGCAGTATTTT. Translation gives CATFRGFVTDTQYF.

This rearrangement joins TRBV21-1 to TRBJ2-4. TRBV21-1 is given as a pseudogene. This CDR3 has 14 amino acids. DNA of the CDR3: TGTGCCAGCACTCCGACTCTAGCCAAAAACATTCAGTACTTC. This sequence encodes CASTPTLAKNIQYF.

The V and J genes are TRBV5-1 and TRBJ2-3, with D unresolved. The CDR3 is 13 amino acids. Germline V gene data show CDR1 as SGHRS and CDR2 as YFSETQ. V shed 9 bases and J shed 6 bases, with 17 bases lying between them. The CDR3 here is CATSSYRADTQYF. The DNA for the CDR3 is TGCGCCACCTCGTCATATAGGGCGGATACGCAGTATTTT.

This clonotype has a handful of counts. The J gene is TRBJ2-7, the V gene TRBV6-1; no reliable D call. Trimming took 3 bases from V and 0 from J, leaving 15 bases between them. The CDR3 length is 16 residues. Germline V gene lookup returns CDR1 MNHNS and CDR2 SASEGT. Here the CDR3 DNA reads TGTGCCAGCAGTGATGATGAGCGTTCCAGCTCCTACGAGCAGTACGTC. Translating gives CASSDDERSSSYEQYV.

This clonotype came up a few times. The chain joins TRBV12-3 or TRBV12-4 to TRBJ1-6; the D gene is possibly TRBD1 (5 bases). V dropped 5 bases and J dropped 6 bases, with 11 bases sitting between them. The length of the CDR3 is 14 residues. CDR3 sequence: CASSPGTFNSPLHF. The CDR3 nucleotides read TGTGCCAGCAGTCCTGGGACCTTTAATTCACCCCTCCACTTT.

This clonotype was recorded a few times. This chain connects TRBV29-1 to TRBJ2-1; 9 nucleotides align to TRBD1. Germline CDR1 reads SQVTM; CDR2 reads ANQGSEA. This CDR3 region has 13 residues. V lost 7 bases and J lost 9; bases outside the gene matches: 10. The CDR3: CSAVQGAGFEQFF. The DNA for the CDR3 is TGCAGCGCTGTACAGGGGGCAGGATTTGAGCAGTTCTTC.

J is TRBJ1-1 and V is TRBV6-5; a weak D match, TRBD1 (6 bases). V lost 5 bases and J 1 base, leaving 14 bases between the germline ends. The CDR3 consists of 15 residues. CDR1 and CDR2 from the germline V gene are MNHEY and SVGAGI. The CDR3 reads CASSTGGAPNTEAFF. The CDR3 nucleotides read TGTGCCAGCAGTACCGGGGGGGCCCCGAACACTGAAGCTTTCTTT.

In this sample, this clonotype turned up a few times. The rearrangement joins TRBV20-1 to TRBJ2-3; 9 positions match TRBD1. The CDR3 contains 17 residues. The V gene end was trimmed by 3 bases and the J gene end by 3 bases; junction bases not matched to a gene: 13. From germline, CDR1 is DFQATT and CDR2 SNEGSKA (reference sequence). DNA of the CDR3: TGCAGTGCTAGCAACGCCGCCGGGACAGGGTCAACAGATACGCAGTATTTT. Translating it yields CSASNAAGTGSTDTQYF.

There are a few counts of this clonotype. The genes are TRBV13 and TRBJ2-3; 9 bases are shared with TRBD2. Trimming at V came to 1 base and at J to 1 base, leaving 6 bases not matched to a gene. Germline loops: CDR1 PRHDT, CDR2 FYEKMQ (reference sequence). This CDR3 has 17 residues. The CDR3 sequence is CASSLAASGVGTDTQYF. The CDR3 nucleotides read TGTGCCAGCAGCTTAGCGGCTAGCGGGGTGGGCACAGATACGCAGTATTTT.

The chain uses TRBV9 and TRBJ2-5; 7 bases line up with TRBD1. The CDR3 has 15 amino acids. CDR1 and CDR2 from the germline V gene are SGDLS and YYNGEE. J gave up 1 base and V 5 bases, and 8 bases lay outside the gene matches. This CDR3 is CASRGGQASQETQYF. CDR3 DNA sequence: TGTGCCAGCAGGGGTGGACAGGCCAGCCAAGAGACCCAGTACTTC. The complete variable domain, with remaining parts taken from reference TRBV9 and TRBJ2-5, reads DSGVTQTPKHLITATGQRVTLRCSPRSGDLSVYWYQQSLDQGLQFLIQYYNGEERAKGNILERFSAQQFPDLHSELNLSSLELGDSALYFCASRGGQASQETQYFGPGTRLLVL.

The chain combines TRBV9 with TRBJ2-1, with 11 bases aligning to TRBD2. CDR1 and CDR2 (germline): SGDLS, YYNGEE. With 3 bases clipped from V and 7 bases from J, the junction kept 9 bases outside the gene matches. The CDR3 runs to 16 residues. As DNA, the CDR3 is TGTGCCAGCAGCGACTCTAGCGGGGGGTTGTGGAATGAGCAGTTCTTC. This codes for CASSDSSGGLWNEQFF.

The V and J genes are TRBV6-1 and TRBJ2-4; 10 nucleotides line up with TRBD1. Germline V lookup: CDR1 MNHNS, CDR2 SASEGT. There are 16 residues in the CDR3. The V gene end was trimmed by 1 base and the J gene end by 6 bases; junction bases not matched to a gene: 6. CDR3 nucleotide sequence: TGTGCCAGCAGTGAAGTCCCGGACAGGGGGGTAAACATTCAGTACTTC. It is translated as CASSEVPDRGVNIQYF.

This clonotype has a count of ten or more. The rearrangement links TRBV7-9 to TRBJ1-1; D unresolved. Germline CDR1 reads SEHNR; CDR2 reads FQNEAQ (reference sequence). This CDR3 comprises 14 residues. V lost 5 bases and J lost 2, with 12 bases in between. As DNA, the CDR3 is TGTGCCAGCAGCCGCGGACTCCTAAACACTGAAGCTTTCTTT. This sequence encodes CASSRGLLNTEAFF.

This clonotype was counted between two and nine times. The chain is built from TRBV6-6 and TRBJ1-2; D not certain. V lost 2 bases and J 4 bases, leaving 5 bases between the germline ends. Germline lookup yields CDR1 MNHNY and CDR2 SVGAGI (reference sequence). The CDR3 consists of 12 residues. CDR3 loop: CASSYSTYGYTF. The CDR3 DNA follows: TGTGCCAGCAGTTACAGCACCTATGGCTACACCTTC.

This clonotype was seen at least ten times. The chain joins TRBV6-5 to TRBJ2-2, with a weak D call TRBD2 (6 bases). The CDR3 spans 13 residues. Per germline, CDR1 MNHEY and CDR2 SVGAGI. Trimming took 8 bases from V and 3 from J, leaving 10 bases between them. DNA of the CDR3: TGTGCCAGCTGGCGGGGAGACACCGGGGAGCTGTTTTTT. Residues: CASWRGDTGELFF.

The V call is TRBV5-1, the J call TRBJ2-3; 8 bases line up with TRBD2. V dropped 6 bases and J dropped 1; count of bases not matched to a gene: 4. The germline CDR1 and CDR2 sequences are SGHRS and YFSETQ. The CDR3 contains 14 residues. CDR3 sequence: CASNSGAGTDTQYF. The CDR3 nucleotides are TGCGCCAGCAATAGCGGGGCGGGCACAGATACGCAGTATTTT.